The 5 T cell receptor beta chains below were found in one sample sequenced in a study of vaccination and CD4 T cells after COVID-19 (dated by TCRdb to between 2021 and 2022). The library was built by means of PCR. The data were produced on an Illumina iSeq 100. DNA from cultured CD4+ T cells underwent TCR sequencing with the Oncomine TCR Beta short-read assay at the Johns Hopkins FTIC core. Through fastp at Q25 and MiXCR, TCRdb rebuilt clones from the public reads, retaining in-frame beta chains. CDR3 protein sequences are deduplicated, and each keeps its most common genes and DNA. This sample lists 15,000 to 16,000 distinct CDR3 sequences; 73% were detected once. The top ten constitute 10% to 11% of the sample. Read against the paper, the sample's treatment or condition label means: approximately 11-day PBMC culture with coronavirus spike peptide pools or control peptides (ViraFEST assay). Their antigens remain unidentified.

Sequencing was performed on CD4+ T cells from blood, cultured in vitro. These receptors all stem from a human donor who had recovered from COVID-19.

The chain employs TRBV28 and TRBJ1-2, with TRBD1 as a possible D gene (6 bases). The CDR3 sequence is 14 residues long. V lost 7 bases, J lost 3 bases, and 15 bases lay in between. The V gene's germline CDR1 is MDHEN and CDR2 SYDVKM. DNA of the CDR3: TGTGCCAGCACACGAGGGGGGTTGGACTATGGCTACACCTTC. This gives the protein CASTRGGLDYGYTF.

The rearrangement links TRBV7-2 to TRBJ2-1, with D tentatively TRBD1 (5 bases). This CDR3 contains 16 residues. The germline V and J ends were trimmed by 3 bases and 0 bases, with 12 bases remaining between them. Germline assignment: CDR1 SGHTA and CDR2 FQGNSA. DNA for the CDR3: TGTGCCAGCAGCTTGGCGACAGTCACCTCCTACAATGAGCAGTTCTTC. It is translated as CASSLATVTSYNEQFF. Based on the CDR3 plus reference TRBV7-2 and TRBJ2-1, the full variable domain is GAGVSQSPSNKVTEKGKDVELRCDPISGHTALYWYRQSLGQGLEFLIYFQGNSAPDKSGLPSDRFSAERTGGSVSTLTIQRTQQEDSAVYLCASSLATVTSYNEQFFGPGTRLTVL.

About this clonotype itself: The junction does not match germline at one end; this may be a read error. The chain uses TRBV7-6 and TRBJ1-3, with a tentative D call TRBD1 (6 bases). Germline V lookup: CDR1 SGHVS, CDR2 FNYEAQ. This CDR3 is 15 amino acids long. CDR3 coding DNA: TGTGCCAGCAGCTTCGGGGGGCAGGCTGGAAGCACCATATATTTT. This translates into CASSFGGQAGSTIYF.

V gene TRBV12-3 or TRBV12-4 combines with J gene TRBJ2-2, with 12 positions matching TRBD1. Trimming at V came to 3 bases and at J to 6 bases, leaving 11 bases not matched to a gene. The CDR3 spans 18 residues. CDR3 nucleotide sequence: TGTGCCAGCAGTTTCGGGACAGGGGGCCTTTCGGCTTCCGGGGAGCTGTTTTTT. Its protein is CASSFGTGGLSASGELFF.

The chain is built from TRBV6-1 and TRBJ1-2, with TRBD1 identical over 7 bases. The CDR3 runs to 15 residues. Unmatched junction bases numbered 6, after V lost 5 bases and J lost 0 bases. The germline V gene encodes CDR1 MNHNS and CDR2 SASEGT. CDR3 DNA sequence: TGTGCCAGCAGTCCATCAGGGGGGGCTAACTATGGCTACACCTTC. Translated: CASSPSGGANYGYTF.